The 18 T cell receptor beta chains below all came from one sample that was sequenced in a study of neurological immune-mediated disorders (dated by TCRdb to about 2019). The library was prepared using 5' RACE. The sample was run on an Illumina HiSeq 2500. TCRdb reprocessing: public reads trimmed at Q25 with fastp, clones called with MiXCR, in-frame beta chains kept. Under each unique CDR3 protein, matching rows form one entry showing the most common genes and DNA. The sample contains some 38,000 distinct CDR3 sequences, around 2.9% of them found a single time. Roughly 8.2% of the sample goes to the ten largest clones. The sample's time point, from its label and the paper: longitudinal time-point 1 (baseline). The sample comprised PBMCs. These receptors were obtained from a woman in her sixties or seventies with multiple sclerosis.

This clonotype came up many times. V gene TRBV11-2 combines with J gene TRBJ2-7, with D hard to call. The CDR3 sequence is 13 residues long. In germline, CDR1 is SGHAT, CDR2 FQNNGV. Trimming pared 3 bases from V and 2 bases from J, leaving 8 bases between. CDR3 sequence reads: CASSFGPPYEQYF. The CDR3 coding sequence is TGTGCCAGCAGCTTCGGGCCGCCCTACGAGCAGTACTTC. The complete variable domain, with remaining parts taken from reference TRBV11-2 and TRBJ2-7, reads EAGVAQSPRYKIIEKRQSVAFWCNPISGHATLYWYQQILGQGPKLLIQFQNNGVVDDSQLPKDRFSAERLKGVDSTLKIQPAKLEDSAVYLCASSFGPPYEQYFGPGTRLTVT.

This clonotype was recorded at least ten times. The J gene is TRBJ2-2, the V gene TRBV7-6, with 9 nucleotides matching TRBD2. V was clipped by 5 bases and J by 4 bases; unmatched bases: 5. CDR1 SGHVS and CDR2 FNYEAQ come from the germline V gene. CDR3 length: 15 residues. CDR3 amino acids: CASSLIAGATGELFF. The CDR3 DNA reads TGTGCCAGCAGCCTCATAGCGGGGGCCACCGGGGAGCTGTTTTTT.

This clonotype was counted many times. Here the CDR3 DNA reads TGCAGTGCTCCCCGGGACTTAGGGGAGACCCAGTACTTC. Encoded protein: CSAPRDLGETQYF. This sequence joins TRBV20-1 and TRBJ2-5; the D gene is possibly TRBD2 (6 bases). The CDR3 sequence is 13 residues long. Trimming took 5 bases from V and 5 from J, leaving 15 bases between them. The germline V gene has CDR1 DFQATT and CDR2 SNEGSKA (reference sequence).

This clonotype was seen ten or more times. The J gene is TRBJ1-1, the V gene TRBV20-1, with 8 nucleotides matching TRBD1. CDR1 and CDR2 from the germline V gene are DFQATT and SNEGSKA (reference sequence). Losses at the gene ends were 2 bases for V and 4 bases for J; bases not matched to a gene: 9. The CDR3 has 15 residues. CDR3 bases: TGCAGTGCTAGAAAAGGGACAGGCAGGATCACTGAAGCTTTCTTT. It encodes CSARKGTGRITEAFF.

This clonotype was seen repeatedly, ten times or more. The J gene is TRBJ1-1, the V gene TRBV20-1; no reliable D call. The CDR3 has 12 amino acids. The germline V gene encodes CDR1 DFQATT and CDR2 SNEGSKA (reference sequence). The CDR3 DNA is TGCAGCCCCCCCCGGGTCAACACTGAAGCTTTCTTT. Translation gives CSPPRVNTEAFF.

This clonotype was recorded many times. V and J are TRBV20-1 and TRBJ1-2; 9 positions agree with TRBD1. V lost 6 bases, J lost 5 bases, and 7 bases stayed unmatched. The CDR3 extends over 13 amino acids. Germline V CDR1 and CDR2: DFQATT, SNEGSKA (reference sequence). CDR3 in amino acids: CSADRDRVYGYTF. CDR3 bases: TGCAGTGCAGACCGGGACAGGGTGTATGGCTACACCTTC.

This clonotype showed up just a few times. The rearrangement joins TRBV5-5 to TRBJ2-7, with a weak D call TRBD1 (5 bases). V was pared by 3 bases and J by 0 bases, with 7 bases between. Per germline, CDR1 SGHKS and CDR2 YYEKEE (reference sequence). This CDR3 has 13 residues. The CDR3 spells CASSWTPSYEQYF. The DNA of the CDR3 is TGTGCCAGCAGCTGGACACCCTCCTACGAGCAGTACTTC.

The table lists this clonotype with many counts. The junction shows a germline mismatch at one end, possibly a read error. This chain uses TRBV5-1 with TRBJ2-7; tentative D call: TRBD2 (7 bases). Germline assignment: CDR1 SGHRS and CDR2 YFSETQ. The length of the CDR3 is 14 residues. The CDR3 nucleotides are TGCGCCAGCGGCTTTAGGGGGGGAGACTACGAGCAGTACTTC. Amino acids: CASGFRGGDYEQYF.

The table lists this clonotype with many counts. The J gene is TRBJ1-5, the V gene TRBV24-1; D gene unclear. In germline, CDR1 is KGHDR, CDR2 SFDVKD. CDR3 length equals 15 residues. V dropped 5 bases and J dropped 2 bases, with 12 bases sitting between them. The CDR3 region has the DNA TGTGCCACCAGTGGAAGAGGAGCCGGCAATCAGCCCCAGCATTTT. The encoded protein is CATSGRGAGNQPQHF.

The sample holds many counts of this clonotype. This chain links TRBV20-1 with TRBJ2-2; 12 bases match TRBD2. The CDR3 spans 15 residues. Unmatched junction bases numbered 6, after V lost 6 bases and J lost 4 bases. Germline loops: CDR1 DFQATT, CDR2 SNEGSKA (reference sequence). This chain's CDR3 is CSAGLLAGGTGELFF. The CDR3 nucleotides are TGCAGTGCGGGGCTACTAGCGGGGGGCACCGGGGAGCTGTTTTTT.

This clonotype was seen repeatedly, ten times or more. The chain employs TRBV20-1 and TRBJ2-7, with unresolved D. This CDR3 is 15 amino acids long. In germline, CDR1 is DFQATT, CDR2 SNEGSKA (reference sequence). With 0 bases removed from V and 3 bases from J, the gap between germline ends came to 15 bases. CDR3 sequence reads: CSARDLGVRIYEQYF. The CDR3 DNA is TGCAGTGCTAGAGATCTCGGAGTTCGGATCTACGAGCAGTACTTC.

This clonotype was recorded many times. J is TRBJ1-1 and V is TRBV28; D might be TRBD1 (6 bases). The V and J ends lost 5 bases and 0 bases respectively, with 13 bases between them. The CDR3 spans 15 residues. Germline V lookup: CDR1 MDHEN, CDR2 SYDVKM. The DNA of the CDR3 is TGTGCCAGCAGTGCCCCCACAGGGATGAACACTGAAGCTTTCTTT. As protein: CASSAPTGMNTEAFF.

This clonotype was seen ten or more times. The chain links TRBV29-1 to TRBJ2-5; D may be TRBD1 or TRBD2 (5 bases each). Germline V lookup: CDR1 SQVTM, CDR2 ANQGSEA. V lost 4 bases, J lost 1 base, and 13 bases lay in between. This CDR3 region has 14 residues. CDR3 loop: CSVVGDRGQETQYF. Here the CDR3 DNA reads TGCAGCGTTGTTGGGGACCGGGGCCAAGAGACCCAGTACTTC.

This clonotype was picked up many times. The V call is TRBV20-1, the J call TRBJ2-1; D may be TRBD1 (5 bases). Germline lookup yields CDR1 DFQATT and CDR2 SNEGSKA (reference sequence). Trimming stripped 2 bases from V and 12 bases from J, with 8 bases between. The CDR3 is 10 residues long. This CDR3 is CSARQGWQFF. The DNA of the CDR3 is TGCAGTGCTAGACAGGGATGGCAGTTCTTC.

This clonotype was seen at least ten times. The chain uses TRBV14 and TRBJ1-3, with D unresolved. The germline V gene encodes CDR1 SGHDN and CDR2 FVKESK. The CDR3 runs 15 residues. With 3 bases removed from V and 4 bases from J, the gap between germline ends came to 13 bases. Written as DNA, the CDR3 is TGTGCCAGCAGCCAGGACTTGCCTGGAGGAAACACCATATATTTT. Its protein is CASSQDLPGGNTIYF.

This clonotype was seen ten or more times. The CDR3 loop is CASGTGPSLETQYF. The CDR3 nucleotides are TGCGCCAGCGGGACAGGCCCTTCTTTGGAGACCCAGTACTTC. The genes are TRBV5-1 and TRBJ2-5; 8 nucleotides agree with TRBD1. The germline V gene encodes CDR1 SGHRS and CDR2 YFSETQ. The ends lost 7 bases at V and 5 bases at J; junction bases unmatched: 10. The CDR3 spans 14 residues.

At least ten counts were recorded for this clonotype. The chain uses TRBV25-1 and TRBJ1-2; D not resolved. From germline, CDR1 is MGHDK and CDR2 SYGVNS. V was pared by 4 bases and J by 8 bases, with 8 bases between. The CDR3 length is 11 residues. The CDR3 DNA is TGTGCCAGCAGTGTCAGTGGCGGCTACACCTTC. Translation gives CASSVSGGYTF.

This clonotype appeared many times. The chain recombines TRBV5-1 with TRBJ2-2; TRBD1 agrees at 8 bases. This CDR3 has 16 amino acids. Germline CDR1 and CDR2: SGHRS and YFSETQ. Trimming removed 4 bases from V and 3 bases from J; junction bases left unmatched: 8. CDR3 DNA: TGCGCCAGCAGCCCAGGGGGCAGAGCCCACACCGGGGAGCTGTTTTTT. Its protein product is CASSPGGRAHTGELFF.